A selection of T cell receptor beta chains follows, all from one sample in a study of cytomegalovirus exposure and HLA in healthy donors. Method: immunoSEQ multiplex PCR; TCRdb's copy keeps in-frame clones and lacks some. The sample shows 120,000 to 150,000 clones, around 75% of them seen only once. Sequencing was done on a sample of PBMCs. All receptors derive from a man aged 55 to 70 in good health and CMV-seronegative. Each CDR3 is given with its conserved first and last residue. The D gene is left open where the match is weak. The size field is filled for only some rows; it gives once, few, many or a size class.

v_call	clone_size	j_call	d_call	cdr3_aa	cdr3_nt
TRBV7-2	once	TRBJ2-7	TRBD1	CASSLDPGTGMREQYF	TGTGCCAGCAGCTTAGATCCCGGGACAGGGATGCGCGAGCAGTACTTC
TRBV11-2	.	TRBJ2-7	TRBD1	CASSRQGYEQYF	TGTGCCAGCAGCCGACAGGGTTACGAGCAGTACTTC
TRBV7-3	.	TRBJ2-6	.	CASSLVVEVTGANVLTF	TGTGCCAGCAGCTTAGTGGTGGAGGTGACTGGGGCCAACGTCCTGACTTTC
TRBV9	.	TRBJ1-1	.	CASSVDLGENTEAFF	TGTGCCAGCAGCGTTGACCTCGGGGAGAACACTGAAGCTTTCTTT
TRBV4-2	.	TRBJ2-2	TRBD2	CASSQDRVGGVGRPGELFF	TGTGCCAGCAGCCAAGATCGGGTTGGGGGGGTTGGAAGGCCCGGGGAGCTGTTTTTT
TRBV27	.	TRBJ2-2	TRBD2	CASSLSGTRPTGELFF	TGTGCCAGCAGTTTATCCGGGACTAGGCCCACCGGGGAGCTGTTTTTT
TRBV5-5	.	TRBJ2-2	.	CASSSLNSNTGELFF	TGTGCCAGCAGCTCCTTAAATTCGAACACCGGGGAGCTGTTTTTT
TRBV7-8	.	TRBJ2-1	TRBD2	CASSDSGTSDDEQFF	TGTGCCAGCAGTGATTCCGGGACTAGCGATGATGAGCAGTTCTTC
TRBV11-2	.	TRBJ2-4	TRBD1	CASSLQSDRGNIQYF	TGTGCCAGCAGCTTGCAGTCGGACAGGGGTAACATTCAGTACTTC
TRBV6-6	.	TRBJ1-2	.	CASSYSRTRQSYGYTF	TGTGCCAGCAGTTATTCACGGACAAGGCAGAGCTATGGCTACACCTTC
TRBV5-1	.	TRBJ1-2	TRBD1	CASIAYTGGDGYTF	TGCGCCAGCATCGCTTATACAGGGGGAGATGGCTACACCTTC
TRBV7-2	.	TRBJ1-3	.	CASSLWGGMEGNTIYF	TGTGCCAGCAGCTTATGGGGAGGGATGGAGGGAAACACCATATATTTT
TRBV7-2	.	TRBJ2-3	TRBD2	CASSLVVAGAGTDTQYF	TGTGCCAGCAGCTTAGTCGTAGCGGGAGCAGGCACAGATACGCAGTATTTT
TRBV25-1	.	TRBJ1-2	TRBD1	CASSTRDRARSYGYTF	TGTGCCAGCAGCACCCGGGACAGGGCCAGGAGCTATGGCTACACCTTC
TRBV7-9	.	TRBJ1-4	.	CSSSLGVEKLFF	TGTTCCAGCAGCTTAGGAGTTGAAAAACTGTTTTTT
TRBV27	.	TRBJ2-7	.	CASSSSSYEQYF	TGTGCCAGCAGTTCGAGTTCCTACGAGCAGTACTTC
TRBV27	few	TRBJ2-2	.	CASSIIAGELFF	TGTGCCAGCAGTATAATTGCCGGGGAGCTGTTTTTT
TRBV5-1	.	TRBJ2-1	.	CASSLRTVSGLRDEQFF	TGCGCCAGCAGCTTGCGTACCGTAAGCGGCCTTCGGGATGAGCAGTTCTTC
TRBV9	.	TRBJ2-3	TRBD2	CASSPSRGLIGTQYF	TGTGCCAGCAGCCCTAGTCGGGGACTAATCGGTACGCAGTATTTT
TRBV5-1	.	TRBJ2-1	.	CASSLDRFSYNEQFF	TGCGCCAGCAGCTTGGACAGATTCTCCTACAATGAGCAGTTCTTC
TRBV5-5	once	TRBJ2-2	.	CASSLYGGEPSVYTGELFF	TGTGCCAGCAGCTTGTATGGCGGGGAACCATCTGTTTACACCGGGGAGCTGTTTTTT
TRBV29-1	.	TRBJ2-1	TRBD2	CSVVPPAGGAYNEQFF	TGCAGCGTGGTCCCCCCCGCGGGAGGGGCCTACAATGAGCAGTTCTTC
TRBV19	few	TRBJ1-5	.	CASSVRQTNQPQHF	TGTGCCAGTAGTGTCAGACAGACCAATCAGCCCCAGCATTTT
TRBV19	.	TRBJ1-1	.	CASRRREGWNTEAFF	TGTGCCAGTAGAAGGAGGGAGGGATGGAACACTGAAGCTTTCTTT
TRBV7-9	.	TRBJ2-5	.	CASSSPGPGETQYF	TGTGCCAGCAGCTCCCCGGGCCCGGGGGAGACCCAGTACTTC
TRBV7-2	.	TRBJ2-7	.	CASSLVGISYEQYF	TGTGCCAGCAGCTTAGTTGGCATCTCCTACGAGCAGTACTTC
TRBV5-1	.	TRBJ1-1	.	CASSLEDSTEAFF	TGCGCCAGCAGCTTGGAGGACAGCACTGAAGCTTTCTTT
TRBV27	.	TRBJ2-1	.	CASSLEGTSSYNEQFF	TGTGCCAGCAGTTTAGAGGGTACAAGCTCCTACAATGAGCAGTTCTTC
TRBV9	.	TRBJ2-1	TRBD2	CASSGTSVGNEQFF	TGTGCCAGCAGCGGGACTAGCGTAGGCAATGAGCAGTTCTTC
TRBV29-1	.	TRBJ2-3	.	CSVSPGQGFLQYF	TGCAGCGTTAGCCCCGGGCAGGGGTTTTTGCAGTATTTT
TRBV5-1	.	TRBJ2-7	.	CASSLEAGQGSLSEQYF	TGCGCCAGCAGCTTGGAAGCAGGGCAAGGCTCCCTATCCGAGCAGTACTTC
TRBV7-2	.	TRBJ1-4	TRBD1	CAGSQQGANEKLFF	TGTGCCGGCAGTCAACAGGGGGCTAATGAAAAACTGTTTTTT
TRBV5-5	.	TRBJ2-1	TRBD1	CASSRTGINEQFF	TGTGCCAGCAGCCGGACAGGGATAAATGAGCAGTTCTTC
TRBV14	few	TRBJ1-2	TRBD1	CASSQRVGQGDYGYTF	TGTGCCAGCAGCCAACGAGTGGGACAGGGGGACTATGGCTACACCTTC
TRBV6-4	once	TRBJ2-7	.	CASREQGHEQYF	TGTGCCAGCAGGGAACAGGGTCACGAGCAGTACTTC
TRBV19	.	TRBJ1-2	.	CASKQDITNYGYTF	TGTGCCAGTAAACAGGACATTACTAACTATGGCTACACCTTC
TRBV15	.	TRBJ2-7	.	CATSRDRGQSSYEQYF	TGTGCCACCAGCAGAGATCGAGGACAGAGCTCCTACGAGCAGTACTTC
TRBV11-1	.	TRBJ1-1	TRBD1	CASSLLRTGVTEAFF	TGTGCCAGCAGCTTACTCCGGACAGGGGTCACTGAAGCTTTCTTT
TRBV7-9	few	TRBJ1-1	.	CASSLDSEAFF	TGTGCCAGCAGCCTTGACTCTGAAGCTTTCTTT
TRBV6-4	.	TRBJ2-3	TRBD2	CASSRLARSTDTQYF	TGTGCCAGCAGCCGACTAGCCCGGTCCACAGATACGCAGTATTTT
TRBV18	few	TRBJ2-7	.	CASSDRPSYEQYF	TGTGCCAGCTCAGACAGGCCTTCCTACGAGCAGTACTTC
TRBV5-4	.	TRBJ2-3	.	CASSFPGSSTDTQYF	TGTGCCAGCAGCTTCCCAGGATCTAGCACAGATACGCAGTATTTT
TRBV30	few	TRBJ1-5	.	CAWSVSGDHQPQHF	TGTGCCTGGAGTGTATCAGGGGACCATCAGCCCCAGCATTTT
TRBV6-1	few	TRBJ2-3	.	CTSGETDTQYF	TGTACCTCAGGGGAAACAGATACGCAGTATTTT
TRBV19	once	TRBJ2-7	.	CASSARAEGYEQYF	TGTGCCAGTAGTGCCAGGGCGGAGGGGTACGAGCAGTACTTC
TRBV7-9	few	TRBJ2-1	.	CASTNRERKNEQFF	TGTGCCAGCACAAACCGGGAGAGGAAAAATGAGCAGTTCTTC
TRBV30	.	TRBJ1-1	.	CAWGDMNTEAFF	TGTGCCTGGGGGGACATGAACACTGAAGCTTTCTTT
TRBV9	.	TRBJ1-1	.	CASSPLARGTEAFF	TGTGCCAGCAGCCCCCTGGCGCGGGGCACTGAAGCTTTCTTT
TRBV18	.	TRBJ2-2	.	CASSYGGPFTGELFF	TGTGCCAGCTCATATGGAGGTCCTTTCACCGGGGAGCTGTTTTTT